These 30 T cell receptor beta chains came from one sample sequenced in a study of blood T cell repertoires in COVID-19. Assay: immunoSEQ multiplex PCR; the TCRdb copy retains only in-frame clones and omits some. This table holds about 140,000 clones, over 60% found once. Material for sequencing was peripheral blood. These receptors originate from a man aged 45-65 years with acute or convalescent COVID-19.

V gene TRBV6-5 combines with J gene TRBJ1-5; tentatively, D is TRBD1 (6 bases). The V gene lost 4 bases and the J gene lost 4 bases, with 11 bases spanning the gap. This CDR3 is built from 14 residues. Germline V gene data show CDR1 as MNHEY and CDR2 as SVGAGI. The CDR3 sequence: CASSSPRGNQPQHF. In DNA form, the CDR3 reads TGTGCCAGCAGTTCGCCCAGGGGAAATCAGCCCCAGCATTTT.

The chain couples TRBV12-3 or TRBV12-4 to TRBJ1-6; D gene uncertain. Trimming took off 2 bases at V and 7 bases at J, with 6 bases between the two ends. The CDR3 runs to 13 residues. CDR3 residues: CASSLSENSPLHF. The CDR3 nucleotides are TGTGCCAGCAGTTTAAGTGAGAATTCACCCCTCCACTTT.

This chain connects TRBV5-1 to TRBJ1-2; 7 nucleotides align to TRBD1. The CDR3 runs 14 residues. The germline V gene has CDR1 SGHRS and CDR2 YFSETQ. After removal of 1 base from V and 2 bases from J, the junction contained 2 bases not matched to a gene. The CDR3 is CASSLQGGNYGYTF. CDR3 coding DNA: TGCGCCAGCAGCTTGCAGGGGGGCAACTATGGCTACACCTTC.

The gene calls are TRBV7-8 and TRBJ1-2, with 8 bases aligning to TRBD1. Germline V lookup: CDR1 SGHVS, CDR2 FQNEAQ. V lost 2 bases and J lost 5; bases outside the gene matches: 13. CDR3 length: 17 residues. The CDR3 is CASSLTSVTGVVYGYTF. CDR3 coding DNA: TGTGCCAGCAGCTTAACCTCCGTGACAGGGGTTGTTTATGGCTACACCTTC.

The genes are TRBV5-1 and TRBJ2-7; D is possibly TRBD1 (5 bases). The length of the CDR3 is 14 residues. Germline assignment: CDR1 SGHRS and CDR2 YFSETQ. V dropped 4 bases and J dropped 3 bases, with 14 bases sitting between them. In nucleotides, the CDR3 is TGCGCCAGCAGCCATGAATTGGACAACTACGAGCAGTACTTC. Amino acids: CASSHELDNYEQYF.

This clone has ten or more counts. The V and J genes are TRBV29-1 and TRBJ2-5; a weak D match, TRBD1 (7 bases). Trimming stripped 3 bases from V and 2 bases from J, with 13 bases between. The CDR3 consists of 14 residues. Germline assignment: CDR1 SQVTM and CDR2 ANQGSEA. The CDR3 region is CSVDATGRQETQYF. CDR3 nucleotide sequence: TGCAGCGTTGATGCGACAGGGAGGCAAGAGACCCAGTACTTC.

The rearrangement joins TRBV5-1 to TRBJ1-2; a weak D match, TRBD1 (5 bases). Germline V lookup: CDR1 SGHRS, CDR2 YFSETQ. Trimming left V 0 bases short and J 4 bases short, with 10 bases between. The CDR3 totals 14 residues. The CDR3 region is CASSLEPGLYGYTF. In DNA, the CDR3 is TGCGCCAGCAGCTTGGAGCCAGGGCTCTATGGCTACACCTTC.

This chain joins TRBV11-2 and TRBJ2-1, with a possible D match to TRBD2 (6 bases). This CDR3 has 16 residues. With 1 base removed from V and 0 bases from J, the gap between germline ends came to 10 bases. Germline loops: CDR1 SGHAT, CDR2 FQNNGV. CDR3 sequence reads: CASSLVRGFSYNEQFF. The CDR3 region has the DNA TGTGCCAGCAGCTTAGTGCGGGGTTTCTCCTACAATGAGCAGTTCTTC.

The rearrangement links TRBV6-1 to TRBJ1-5; tentatively, D is TRBD1 (6 bases). CDR3 size: 14 residues. V was pared by 2 bases and J by 5 bases, with 10 bases between. Germline V gene sequence: CDR1 MNHNS, CDR2 SASEGT. CDR3 residues: CASSESGVDQPQHF. The CDR3 DNA sequence: TGTGCCAGCAGTGAATCAGGGGTTGATCAGCCCCAGCATTTT.

In this sample, this clone turned up a few times. V usage is TRBV2 and J usage is TRBJ1-5; 8 bases align to TRBD1. Germline loops: CDR1 SNHLY, CDR2 FYNNEI. Germline trimming cut 6 bases from V and 7 bases from J; bases unmatched to any gene: 8. CDR3 size: 14 residues. The CDR3 bases are TGTGCCAGCAGCTCGACAGGGGTCTTACAGCCCCAGCATTTT. Translated: CASSSTGVLQPQHF.

The genes are TRBV7-3 and TRBJ2-7, with TRBD2 matching 12 bases. Germline loops: CDR1 SGHTA, CDR2 FQGTGA. Germline trimming cut 5 bases from V and 3 bases from J; bases unmatched to any gene: 5. The length of the CDR3 is 15 residues. In DNA, the CDR3 is TGTGCCAGCAGCCGAACTAGCGGGGGGTTCTACGAGCAGTACTTC. It translates to CASSRTSGGFYEQYF.

J is TRBJ2-7 and V is TRBV18; 8 bases align to TRBD1. Per the germline V gene, CDR1 is KGHSH and CDR2 is LQKENI. V trimming: 3 bases; J trimming: 3 bases; junction bases outside the gene matches: 4. The CDR3 runs to 14 residues. The CDR3 DNA sequence: TGTGCCAGCTCACCTACCGGGACAGGCTACGAGCAGTACTTC. Translation gives CASSPTGTGYEQYF. Together with reference TRBV18 and TRBJ2-7, the CDR3 gives the full variable domain: NAGVMQNPRHLVRRRGQEARLRCSPMKGHSHVYWYRQLPEEGLKFMVYLQKENIIDESGMPKERFSAEFPKEGPSILRIQQVVRGDSAAYFCASSPTGTGYEQYFGPGTRLTVT.

This chain joins TRBV2 and TRBJ2-3; D remains ambiguous. The V end was cut by 7 bases, the J end by 5 bases, with 7 bases between. Germline V gene data show CDR1 as SNHLY and CDR2 as FYNNEI. There are 11 residues in the CDR3. The CDR3 DNA is TGTGCCAGCATGGCCAAAGATACGCAGTATTTT. This codes for CASMAKDTQYF.

The chain couples TRBV30 to TRBJ2-7; TRBD2 is a possible D gene (5 bases). V was pared by 2 bases and J by 3 bases, with 14 bases between. This CDR3 has 14 amino acids. Germline V lookup: CDR1 GTSNPN, CDR2 SVGIG (reference sequence). CDR3 in amino acids: CAWSRRGLRYEQYV. CDR3 in DNA: TGTGCCTGGAGTCGCCGGGGTCTTCGCTACGAGCAGTACGTC.

A remark on this clone: At the DNA level, this CDR3 is encoded by other sequences in the same sample as well. The gene calls are TRBV30 and TRBJ1-2; D is unclear. Germline V CDR1 and CDR2: GTSNPN, SVGIG (reference sequence). This CDR3 region has 11 residues. V gave up 0 bases and J gave up 7 bases, with 6 bases separating them. The CDR3 nucleotides read TGTGCCTGGAGTGTACGGGGTGGCTACACCTTC. Translated, it gives CAWSVRGGYTF.

The rearrangement joins TRBV11-2 to TRBJ1-2; possibly TRBD1 for D (5 bases). The CDR3 is 14 amino acids. Per germline, CDR1 SGHAT and CDR2 FQNNGV. Trimming left V 5 bases short and J 3 bases short, with 13 bases between. CDR3 loop: CASSPGGADYGYTF. The CDR3 coding sequence is TGTGCCAGCAGCCCAGGAGGGGCGGACTATGGCTACACCTTC.

This clone was picked up a small number of times. The chain is built from TRBV4-1 and TRBJ2-1; D may be TRBD1 (6 bases). Germline V gene lookup returns CDR1 MGHRA and CDR2 YSYEKL. Trimming took 4 bases from V and 3 from J, leaving 16 bases between them. There are 16 residues in the CDR3. CDR3: CASSRAGVGVYNEQFF. In nucleotides, the CDR3 is TGCGCCAGCAGCCGAGCAGGGGTGGGGGTCTACAATGAGCAGTTCTTC.

The chain links TRBV12-5 to TRBJ2-1, with 11 bases matching TRBD2. This CDR3 region has 16 residues. Trimming took 7 bases from V and 8 from J; bases not matched to a gene: 13. Germline CDR1 reads LGHNT; CDR2 reads FRNRAP. The CDR3 DNA is TGTGCTAGTGCCACCGGGACTAGCGGTTCTGAAGATGAGCAGTTCTTC. Translating it yields CASATGTSGSEDEQFF.

This sequence joins TRBV5-1 and TRBJ2-5; possible D gene TRBD1, 6 bases. CDR3 size: 13 residues. V gave up 5 bases and J gave up 3 bases, with 11 bases separating them. Germline CDR1 and CDR2: SGHRS and YFSETQ. CDR3 in amino acids: CASRRGSEETQYF. The CDR3, as DNA: TGCGCCAGCAGGAGGGGGTCCGAAGAGACCCAGTACTTC.

The rearrangement links TRBV19 to TRBJ1-3; D gene unclear. The CDR3 covers 15 residues. V lost 3 bases to trimming and J lost 0 bases, with 9 bases between them. Per germline, CDR1 LNHDA and CDR2 SQIVND (reference sequence). DNA for the CDR3: TGTGCCAGTAGTATTAGGCGGAGCTCTGGAAACACCATATATTTT. It translates to CASSIRRSSGNTIYF.

The chain joins TRBV5-1 to TRBJ1-1, with TRBD1 matching 7 bases. The germline V gene has CDR1 SGHRS and CDR2 YFSETQ. The CDR3 runs 13 residues. After removal of 3 bases from V and 4 bases from J, the junction contained 3 bases not matched to a gene. CDR3 region: CASSSQGTTEAFF. DNA of the CDR3: TGCGCCAGCAGCTCACAGGGGACCACTGAAGCTTTCTTT.

This clone has a single count. The CDR3 is CSTWTSGALYNEQFF. The CDR3, as DNA: TGCAGCACTTGGACTAGCGGGGCGCTATACAATGAGCAGTTCTTC. The gene calls are TRBV29-1 and TRBJ2-1, with TRBD2 matching 12 bases. The length of the CDR3 is 15 residues. The V and J ends lost 8 bases and 4 bases, in that order; junction bases with no gene match: 9. Germline CDR1 SQVTM, CDR2 ANQGSEA.

V is TRBV4-1 and J is TRBJ1-2; 8 bases agree with TRBD1. The junction had 3 bases not matched to a gene; V was cut back by 4 bases and J by 2 bases. Germline V CDR1 and CDR2: MGHRA, YSYEKL. This CDR3 comprises 14 residues. The CDR3 spells CASSPTGANYGYTF. The CDR3 nucleotides read TGCGCCAGCAGCCCGACAGGGGCGAACTATGGCTACACCTTC.

V usage is TRBV9 and J usage is TRBJ2-5, with TRBD2 matching 9 bases. Trimming cost V 3 bases and J 13 bases; bases outside gene matches: 13. The CDR3 runs 14 residues. Germline V gene lookup returns CDR1 SGDLS and CDR2 YYNGEE. The CDR3 DNA is TGTGCCAGCAGCGCCGCGACTAGCGGTTCCCCACCGTACTTC. The encoded protein is CASSAATSGSPPYF.

The rearrangement links TRBV21-1 to TRBJ2-4; TRBD2, the table's D call, lacks a check against the DNA. TRBV21-1 is annotated as a pseudogene. The CDR3 has 12 amino acids. CDR3 sequence: CASSNGGNIQYF. As DNA, the CDR3 is TGTGCCAGCAGCAACGGCGGAAACATTCAGTACTTC.

The V and J genes are TRBV3-1 (or the pseudogene TRBV3-2) and TRBJ2-2; 7 bases map to TRBD2. Trimming cost V 2 bases and J 1 base; bases outside gene matches: 4. The CDR3 length is 16 residues. Germline V gives CDR1 LGHDT, CDR2 YNNKEL (reference sequence). CDR3 region: CASSQFLAENTGELFF. The CDR3 DNA reads TGTGCCAGCAGCCAATTTCTAGCGGAGAACACCGGGGAGCTGTTTTTT.

The chain is built from TRBV7-6 and TRBJ1-1, with D perhaps TRBD1 (6 bases). The CDR3 is 16 residues long. Looked up from germline, CDR1 is SGHVS and CDR2 is FNYEAQ. V dropped 1 base and J dropped 0 bases, with 12 bases sitting between them. CDR3 DNA: TGTGCCAGCAGCTTAGGAGGGGGACACCTGAACACTGAAGCTTTCTTT. It specifies CASSLGGGHLNTEAFF. The entire variable domain, with the rest obtained from reference TRBV7-6 and TRBJ1-1, is as follows: GAGVSQSPRYKVTKRGQDVALRCDPISGHVSLYWYRQALGQGPEFLTYFNYEAQQDKSGLPNDRFSAERPEGSISTLTIQRTEQRDSAMYRCASSLGGGHLNTEAFFGQGTRLTVV.

The CDR3, as DNA: TGTGCCAGCAGCCCGGACAGGGTCATGAGCTACACCTTC. This translates into CASSPDRVMSYTF. This sequence joins TRBV7-8 and TRBJ1-2, with 8 nucleotides matching TRBD1. Germline V gene sequence: CDR1 SGHVS, CDR2 FQNEAQ. V shed 5 bases and J 9 bases; nucleotides not matched to a gene: 8. The CDR3 is 13 residues long.

This rearrangement joins TRBV28 to TRBJ1-1; tentatively, D is TRBD1 (6 bases). V lost 3 bases and J 6 bases, leaving 20 bases between the germline ends. CDR1 and CDR2 (germline): MDHEN, SYDVKM. The CDR3 runs 16 residues. The chain's CDR3 is CASSFELGGHISEAFF. CDR3 DNA: TGTGCCAGCAGTTTCGAGCTGGGGGGGCACATATCTGAAGCTTTCTTT.

The CDR3 loop is CASSVSRDSSSTDTQYF. The CDR3 nucleotides read TGTGCCAGCAGCGTATCACGGGACTCCTCTAGCACAGATACGCAGTATTTT. The chain links TRBV9 to TRBJ2-3, with D possibly TRBD2 on 6 matching bases. The CDR3 runs to 17 residues. CDR1 is SGDLS, CDR2 YYNGEE, per germline. Trimming stripped 1 base from V and 0 bases from J, with 15 bases between.